The T cell receptor (beta chain) described here comes from a study of blood T cells in healthy people across ages. Study information: Template switching picked up about one barcoded beta molecule for each two T cells.

The donors, all healthy, were Caucasians living in Russia, aged roughly 6 to 100. Alongside a J-beta primer mix, a sample-barcoded 5' primer served in a second PCR lasting roughly 6 to 11 cycles. TCRdb independently ran MiXCR on the 5' RACE reads; one entry per CDR3 protein. The sample lists around 780,000 distinct CDR3 sequences, 20% to 30% seen once, with roughly 3.1% in the top ten. The CDR3 length is 15 residues. V was trimmed by 6 bases and J by 0 bases, leaving 13 bases between them. CDR1 and CDR2 from the germline V gene are KGHDR and SFDVKD. The table lists this clonotype with a few counts. Without the conserved terminal phenylalanine or tryptophan, this CDR3 likely stems from a read error. The same specimen was also included in a second study, on T cells of mothers and their children.

The source material was blood. The TCR was taken from a boy younger than 18 in good health. This chain connects TRBV24-1 to TRBJ1-1, with D unclear. The CDR3 loop is CATSSGTTLNTEAFL. The CDR3 DNA reads TGTGCCACCAGTTCGGGCACCACGCTGAACACTGAAGCTTTCCTT.